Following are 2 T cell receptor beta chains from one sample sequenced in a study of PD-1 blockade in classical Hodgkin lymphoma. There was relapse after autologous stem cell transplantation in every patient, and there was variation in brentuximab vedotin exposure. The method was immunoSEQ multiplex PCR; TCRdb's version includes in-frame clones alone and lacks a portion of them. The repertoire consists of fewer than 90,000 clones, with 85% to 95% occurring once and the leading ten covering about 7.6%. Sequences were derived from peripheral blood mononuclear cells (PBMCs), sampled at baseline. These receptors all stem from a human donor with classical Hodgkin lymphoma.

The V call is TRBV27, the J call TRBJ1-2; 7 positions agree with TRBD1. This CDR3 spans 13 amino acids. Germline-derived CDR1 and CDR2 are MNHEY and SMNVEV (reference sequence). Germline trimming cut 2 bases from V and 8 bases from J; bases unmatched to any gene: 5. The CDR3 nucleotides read TGTGCCAGCAGTTTAACAGGGGCGCGGGGCTACACCTTC. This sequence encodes CASSLTGARGYTF.

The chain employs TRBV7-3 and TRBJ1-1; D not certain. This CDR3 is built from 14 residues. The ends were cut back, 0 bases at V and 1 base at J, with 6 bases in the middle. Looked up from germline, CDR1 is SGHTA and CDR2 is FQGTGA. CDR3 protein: CASSLTGPNTEAFF. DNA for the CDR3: TGTGCCAGCAGCTTAACAGGGCCGAACACTGAAGCTTTCTTT.